Below are 30 T cell receptor beta chains sequenced from a single sample in a study of OX40 agonist ivuxolimab in advanced cancers. Data came from immunoSEQ multiplex PCR; TCRdb stores just in-frame clones and leaves some out. The sample includes 23,000 or so clones, less than 90% of them seen just once. The sample in question was CD4+ or CD8+ T cells sorted from blood, obtained in a trial of the OX40 agonist ivuxolimab. The receptors stem from an adult with an advanced solid tumor such as melanoma, head and neck, liver or kidney cancer.

This clone was recorded only once. The V call is TRBV2, the J call TRBJ1-4; D gene unclear. CDR1 and CDR2 from the germline V gene are SNHLY and FYNNEI. Trimming cost V 1 base and J 2 bases, with 11 bases left between them. The CDR3 is 16 residues long. CDR3 loop: CASSEGRPGTNEKLFF. CDR3 coding DNA: TGTGCCAGCAGTGAAGGACGCCCGGGGACTAATGAAAAACTGTTTTTT. Together with reference TRBV2 and TRBJ1-4, the CDR3 gives the full variable domain: EPEVTQTPSHQVTQMGQEVILRCVPISNHLYFYWYRQILGQKVEFLVSFYNNEISEKSEIFDDQFSVERPDGSNFTLKIRSTKLEDSAMYFCASSEGRPGTNEKLFFGSGTQLSVL.

The chain couples TRBV6-5 to TRBJ2-7; 8 bases fit TRBD1. This CDR3 has 16 amino acids. Germline trimming cut 0 bases from V and 2 bases from J; bases unmatched to any gene: 6. Germline V gene lookup returns CDR1 MNHEY and CDR2 SVGAGI. The CDR3: CASSYSATGVPYEQYF. CDR3 in DNA: TGTGCCAGCAGTTACTCGGCGACAGGGGTACCCTACGAGCAGTACTTC.

This clone was counted a single time. This chain connects TRBV7-2 to TRBJ2-1; D is perhaps TRBD2 (7 bases). V lost 6 bases and J 9 bases, leaving 24 bases between the germline ends. CDR1 and CDR2 from the germline V gene are SGHTA and FQGNSA. CDR3 length: 16 amino acids. The chain's CDR3 is CASRERGGGPLSEQFF. In DNA, the CDR3 is TGTGCCAGCAGGGAGAGGGGGGGAGGGCCCCTAAGTGAGCAGTTCTTC.

This clone occurred once. This CDR3 reads CASSLVPSGRGLYEQYF. The CDR3, as DNA: TGTGCCAGCAGCTTGGTCCCTAGCGGGAGGGGACTTTACGAGCAGTACTTC. The chain links TRBV5-5 to TRBJ2-7; 12 bases are shared with TRBD2. Germline V CDR1 and CDR2: SGHKS, YYEKEE (reference sequence). Losses at the gene ends were 0 bases for V and 4 bases for J; bases not matched to a gene: 8. CDR3 length equals 17 residues.

The J gene is TRBJ2-4, the V gene TRBV5-4; no definite D call. Germline CDR1 SGHNT, CDR2 YYREEE (reference sequence). CDR3 length: 14 residues. Trimming took 4 bases from V and 6 from J, leaving 14 bases between them. The CDR3 coding sequence is TGTGCCAGCAGCCTGCCTGGGGTACCAAACATTCAGTACTTC. It encodes CASSLPGVPNIQYF.

The chain carries TRBV11-2 and TRBJ1-6, with D unclear. Germline values: CDR1 SGHAT, CDR2 FQNNGV. Between the trimmed V and J ends, which lost 1 base and 5 bases, there was a span of 9 bases. The CDR3 runs 15 residues. CDR3 nucleotide sequence: TGTGCCAGCAGCTTAGTAGGCCTCAATAATTCACCCCTCCACTTT. Translated, it gives CASSLVGLNNSPLHF.

This chain uses TRBV5-1 with TRBJ2-5; 8 nucleotides match TRBD1. V lost 1 base, J lost 4 bases, and 6 bases stayed unmatched. The germline V gene has CDR1 SGHRS and CDR2 YFSETQ. The length of the CDR3 is 15 residues. CDR3 nucleotides: TGCGCCAGCAGCTTGTTCAGGGGGCGAGGAGAGACCCAGTACTTC. Translated: CASSLFRGRGETQYF.

The chain is built from TRBV18 and TRBJ2-7, with TRBD1 identical over 11 bases. The germline V gene has CDR1 KGHSH and CDR2 LQKENI. V shed 3 bases, J shed 2 bases, and the junction held 3 bases outside the gene matches. The CDR3 totals 15 residues. The chain's CDR3 is CASSPRGQGAYEQYF. CDR3 bases: TGTGCCAGCTCACCTCGGGGACAGGGGGCCTACGAGCAGTACTTC.

In its sample, this clone is medium-sized. The chain uses TRBV6-5 and TRBJ1-5, with 7 bases fitting TRBD1. CDR1 MNHEY and CDR2 SVGAGI come from the germline V gene. The V segment lost 5 bases and the J segment 6 bases; nucleotides outside the gene matches: 7. This CDR3 has 14 amino acids. The CDR3 coding sequence is TGTGCCAGCAGTGAGACAGGGTTTACTCAGCCCCAGCATTTT. Its protein is CASSETGFTQPQHF.

Concerning this clone itself: An end of the junction does not agree with germline; a read error may underlie this. The J gene is TRBJ1-3, the V gene TRBV7-7; D unclear. CDR1 and CDR2 (germline): SSHAT, FNYEAQ (reference sequence). This CDR3 comprises 15 residues. CDR3 in amino acids: CASSFGFGSGNTIYF. CDR3 sequence (DNA): TGTGCTAGCAGCTTCGGCTTTGGCTCTGGAAACACCATATATTTT.

There are a few counts of this clone. V gene TRBV5-8 combines with J gene TRBJ2-4; tentatively, D is TRBD1 (6 bases). V lost 0 bases, J lost 9 bases, and 13 bases lay in between. The germline V gene has CDR1 SGHTS and CDR2 YDEGEE. The CDR3 runs to 14 residues. The CDR3 protein is CASSLGGQGSIQYF. CDR3 nucleotide sequence: TGTGCCAGCAGCTTGGGGGGGCAGGGCAGCATTCAGTACTTC.

The V call is TRBV2, the J call TRBJ2-7; TRBD2 matches 15 bases. Germline V gene sequence: CDR1 SNHLY, CDR2 FYNNEI. The CDR3 totals 17 residues. V shed 6 bases, J shed 3 bases, and the junction held 9 bases outside the gene matches. Written as DNA, the CDR3 is TGTGCCAGCAGCCCCGGGACTAGCGGGAGGATTAGCTACGAGCAGTACTTC. Its protein product is CASSPGTSGRISYEQYF.

V is TRBV6-5 and J is TRBJ2-2; TRBD1 matches at 8 bases. Trimming cost V 6 bases and J 6 bases; bases outside gene matches: 3. The CDR3 runs 13 residues. From germline, CDR1 is MNHEY and CDR2 SVGAGI. The CDR3 DNA reads TGTGCCAGCAGACCGGACAGGGCCGGGGAGCTGTTTTTT. Its translation is CASRPDRAGELFF.

This clone has a single count. The chain links TRBV2 to TRBJ2-7; D might be TRBD1 (5 bases). Germline-derived CDR1 and CDR2 are SNHLY and FYNNEI. Trimming took off 3 bases at V and 11 bases at J, with 17 bases between the two ends. The length of the CDR3 is 13 residues. CDR3 sequence reads: CASSDRAGWTEYF. In nucleotides, the CDR3 is TGTGCCAGCAGTGACAGGGCCGGATGGACGGAGTACTTC.

The V and J genes are TRBV6-4 and TRBJ2-3; TRBD2 matches 8 bases. Germline values: CDR1 MRHNA, CDR2 SNTAGT. Losses at the gene ends were 3 bases for V and 5 bases for J; bases not matched to a gene: 7. The CDR3 spans 15 residues. The chain's CDR3 is CASSDSGAGIDTQYF. In DNA, the CDR3 is TGTGCCAGCAGTGATAGCGGGGCCGGAATAGATACGCAGTATTTT.

This clone occurred once. V usage is TRBV6-5 and J usage is TRBJ2-5; D is possibly TRBD2 (7 bases). V was pared by 2 bases and J by 5 bases, with 15 bases between. This CDR3 comprises 15 residues. CDR1 is MNHEY and CDR2 is SVGAGI in the germline V gene. CDR3 bases: TGTGCCAGCAGTTACGGGGGGGGCGCATCGGAGACCCAGTACTTC. It encodes CASSYGGGASETQYF.

The chain couples TRBV6-6 to TRBJ1-2, with 7 bases identical to TRBD1. The CDR3 has 15 amino acids. With V trimmed by 7 bases and J by 3 bases, 11 bases remained unmatched. Germline lookup yields CDR1 MNHNY and CDR2 SVGAGI (reference sequence). Here the CDR3 DNA reads TGTGCCAGCACCAGAGACAGGGAAGGGTACTATGGCTACACCTTC. Translated: CASTRDREGYYGYTF.

The chain's CDR3 is CASSRGFANTEAFF. In DNA, the CDR3 is TGTGCCAGCAGTAGAGGGTTTGCGAACACTGAAGCTTTCTTT. The chain employs TRBV11-3 and TRBJ1-1; D is ambiguous. The ends were cut back, 6 bases at V and 1 base at J, with 12 bases in the middle. The CDR3 spans 14 residues. Looked up from germline, CDR1 is SGHNT and CDR2 is YENEEA.

The gene calls are TRBV29-1 and TRBJ1-4; maybe TRBD1 (5 bases). V gave up 4 bases and J gave up 7 bases, with 16 bases separating them. Looked up from germline, CDR1 is SQVTM and CDR2 is ANQGSEA. The length of the CDR3 is 14 residues. CDR3 region: CSVAEGKRGEKLFF. The CDR3 DNA reads TGCAGCGTTGCCGAGGGGAAGCGGGGTGAAAAACTGTTTTTT. Full variable domain (missing parts from reference TRBV29-1 and TRBJ1-4): SAVISQKPSRDICQRGTSLTIQCQVDSQVTMMFWYRQQPGQSLTLIATANQGSEATYESGFVIDKFPISRPNLTFSTLTVSNMSPEDSSIYLCSVAEGKRGEKLFFGSGTQLSVL.

V usage is TRBV7-2 and J usage is TRBJ2-7, with 8 bases lining up with TRBD1. The CDR3 loop spans 13 amino acids. The germline gives CDR1 SGHTA, CDR2 FQGNSA. The junction had 2 bases not matched to a gene; V was cut back by 1 base and J by 6 bases. The CDR3 DNA follows: TGTGCCAGCAGCTTAGGGACAGGGAGCGAGCAGTACTTC. Encoded protein: CASSLGTGSEQYF.

The chain uses TRBV6-5 and TRBJ2-7, with 8 bases that match TRBD2. Germline V gene lookup returns CDR1 MNHEY and CDR2 SVGAGI. The CDR3 runs 14 residues. After removal of 0 bases from V and 6 bases from J, the junction contained 4 bases not matched to a gene. CDR3 coding DNA: TGTGCCAGCAGTTACTCCTATCGGGAGGGCGAGCAGTACTTC. It codes for CASSYSYREGEQYF.

This clone has a handful of counts. V gene TRBV27 combines with J gene TRBJ2-1; possible D gene TRBD2, 7 bases. Between the trimmed V and J ends, which lost 2 bases and 9 bases, there was a span of 20 bases. The CDR3 runs to 16 residues. Germline loops: CDR1 MNHEY, CDR2 SMNVEV (reference sequence). This chain's CDR3 is CASSLLGGGQVVEQFF. DNA for the CDR3: TGTGCCAGCAGTTTACTAGGGGGGGGGCAGGTTGTTGAGCAGTTCTTC.

The rearrangement joins TRBV6-6 to TRBJ2-3; TRBD1 is a possible D gene (5 bases). CDR1 and CDR2 (germline): MNHNY, SVGAGI (reference sequence). V was cut by 0 bases and J by 6 bases, with 10 bases left in between. The CDR3 is 14 amino acids. The CDR3 spells CASSYSPGIDTQYF. The CDR3 coding sequence is TGTGCCAGCAGTTACTCCCCAGGGATCGATACGCAGTATTTT.

V gene TRBV13 combines with J gene TRBJ2-7; tentatively, D is TRBD2 (5 bases). CDR3 length: 11 amino acids. CDR1 and CDR2 (germline): PRHDT, FYEKMQ (reference sequence). Deletions cut 2 bases from V and 6 bases from J, with 5 bases between. The CDR3 DNA follows: TGTGCCAGCAGCTTACGGGGCGAGCAGTACTTC. This sequence encodes CASSLRGEQYF.

This chain connects TRBV27 to TRBJ2-7; 8 bases align to TRBD2. The CDR3 totals 15 residues. Germline CDR1 reads MNHEY; CDR2 reads SMNVEV (reference sequence). Losses at the gene ends were 6 bases for V and 1 base for J; bases not matched to a gene: 8. CDR3 DNA sequence: TGTGCCAGCAGAAAACTAGCGGCCCTTTCCTACGAGCAGTACTTC. It codes for CASRKLAALSYEQYF.

J is TRBJ2-2 and V is TRBV14; the match to TRBD1 covers 7 bases. The junction had 10 bases not matched to a gene; V was cut back by 2 bases and J by 7 bases. Germline V gene data show CDR1 as SGHDN and CDR2 as FVKESK. This CDR3 has 16 amino acids. The CDR3 DNA follows: TGTGCCAGCAGCCAACCCGGGACAGAATGGGGCGGGGAGCTGTTTTTT. It codes for CASSQPGTEWGGELFF.

This clone was seen only a few times. This chain joins TRBV2 and TRBJ1-1; no definite D call. From germline, CDR1 is SNHLY and CDR2 FYNNEI. The V gene lost 4 bases and the J gene lost 1 base, with 4 bases spanning the gap. The CDR3 totals 12 residues. The CDR3 loop reads CASSGENTEAFF. The CDR3 DNA is TGTGCCAGCAGTGGAGAGAACACTGAAGCTTTCTTT. Full variable domain (rest looked up from reference TRBV2 and TRBJ1-1): EPEVTQTPSHQVTQMGQEVILRCVPISNHLYFYWYRQILGQKVEFLVSFYNNEISEKSEIFDDQFSVERPDGSNFTLKIRSTKLEDSAMYFCASSGENTEAFFGQGTRLTVV.

V is TRBV6-6 and J is TRBJ2-5, with 14 nucleotides matching TRBD2. This CDR3 has 14 residues. Losses at the gene ends were 6 bases for V and 8 bases for J; bases not matched to a gene: 5. In germline, CDR1 is MNHNY, CDR2 SVGAGI (reference sequence). The CDR3 region is CASSPGLAGVTQYF. As DNA, the CDR3 is TGTGCCAGCAGCCCGGGACTAGCGGGAGTTACCCAGTACTTC.

The V gene is TRBV7-9, the J gene TRBJ2-3; no clear D gene. V was shortened by 5 bases and J by 6 bases, with 9 bases between the two germline ends. Germline V gene lookup returns CDR1 SEHNR and CDR2 FQNEAQ (reference sequence). CDR3 length equals 12 residues. The CDR3 loop reads CASSPAPDTQYF. The CDR3 coding sequence is TGTGCCAGCAGCCCCGCCCCGGATACGCAGTATTTT. Full variable domain (remainder filled in from reference TRBV7-9 and TRBJ2-3): DTGVSQNPRHKITKRGQNVTFRCDPISEHNRLYWYRQTLGQGPEFLTYFQNEAQLEKSRLLSDRFSAERPKGSFSTLEIQRTEQGDSAMYLCASSPAPDTQYFGPGTRLTVL.

The chain joins TRBV5-1 to TRBJ2-3; 15 nucleotides match TRBD2. This CDR3 spans 19 amino acids. The germline V gene has CDR1 SGHRS and CDR2 YFSETQ. The trim removed 1 base at V and 0 bases at J, leaving 6 bases unmatched. The CDR3 DNA reads TGCGCCAGCAGCTTGCCGGGACTAGCGGGGGGCGGGAGCACAGATACGCAGTATTTT. Its protein product is CASSLPGLAGGGSTDTQYF.